The rows below give T cell receptor beta chains drawn from one sample of a study of beta chain features in type 1 diabetes. Some clones are missing from TCRdb's copy, which holds only in-frame ones; the method was immunoSEQ multiplex PCR. The sample records 95,000 to 110,000 clones, under 30% being singletons. Sequences were obtained from central memory CD4+ T cells from blood. Every receptor here comes from a woman between 18 and 29 years old with type 1 diabetes. Each CDR3 is given with its conserved first and last residue. A D gene is named only where the DNA matches it firmly. Some rows have no size entry. The others give once, few or many, or a class for an expanded clone.

j_call,v_call,d_call,clone_size,cdr3_aa,cdr3_nt
TRBJ2-6,TRBV29-1,.,few,CSVRGPGAGANVLTF,TGCAGCGTTCGTGGGCCGGGAGCCGGGGCCAACGTCCTGACTTTC
TRBJ1-5,TRBV5-1,.,few,CASSYNGDQPQHF,TGCGCCAGCAGCTATAACGGGGATCAGCCCCAGCATTTT
TRBJ2-2,TRBV2,TRBD1,few,CASRTGQSTGELFF,TGTGCCAGCAGAACGGGACAGAGCACCGGGGAGCTGTTTTTT
TRBJ2-1,TRBV11-3,TRBD1,once,CASSLEGQGYNEQFF,TGTGCCAGCAGCTTAGAGGGACAGGGATACAATGAGCAGTTCTTC
TRBJ2-7,TRBV2,.,.,CASLNSYEQYF,TGTGCCAGCCTAAACTCCTACGAGCAGTACTTC
TRBJ2-3,TRBV4-2,.,.,CASSQEAGGRTDTQYF,TGTGCCAGCAGCCAAGAAGCCGGGGGACGCACAGATACGCAGTATTTT
TRBJ1-2,TRBV4-2,TRBD1,few,CASSPRTGQGEVGYTF,TGTGCCAGCAGTCCAAGAACGGGACAGGGGGAAGTTGGCTACACCTTC
TRBJ1-5,TRBV10-3,.,.,CAIKSSGDSNQPQHF,TGTGCCATCAAATCATCCGGAGATAGCAATCAGCCCCAGCATTTT
TRBJ2-3,TRBV23-1,.,.,CASSPRMTADTQYF,TGCGCCAGCAGTCCGCGGATGACGGCAGATACGCAGTATTTT
TRBJ1-3,TRBV7-6,.,few,CASSLEGHSPSGNTIYF,TGTGCCAGCAGCTTAGAGGGGCACAGTCCTTCTGGGAACACCATATATTTT
TRBJ1-5,TRBV5-6,.,few,CASRLLQGKVGNQPQHF,TGTGCCAGCAGGCTACTTCAGGGGAAGGTCGGCAATCAGCCCCAGCATTTT
TRBJ2-7,TRBV28,TRBD2,.,CASSSTIAGGGYEQYF,TGTGCCAGCAGTTCCACCATAGCGGGAGGAGGCTACGAGCAGTACTTC
TRBJ1-5,TRBV18,.,.,CASSDGQGHSQPQHF,TGTGCCAGCTCCGATGGGCAGGGCCACAGTCAGCCCCAGCATTTT
TRBJ1-1,TRBV5-1,.,few,CASSLFQGIGTEAFF,TGCGCCAGCAGCCTATTCCAGGGGATTGGGACTGAAGCTTTCTTT
TRBJ2-1,TRBV7-9,.,few,CASSRGNEQFF,TGTGCCAGCAGCCGGGGGAATGAGCAGTTCTTC
TRBJ2-2,TRBV27,.,few,CASSPFNTGELFF,TGTGCCAGCAGTCCTTTTAACACCGGGGAGCTGTTTTTT
TRBJ2-1,TRBV21-1,.,.,CASSKVEGTENNEQFF,TGTGCCAGCAGCAAAGTCGAGGGGACAGAGAACAATGAGCAGTTCTTC
TRBJ2-1,TRBV7-2,.,few,CASTLVGGNEQFF,TGTGCCAGCACCCTAGTGGGGGGCAATGAGCAGTTCTTC
TRBJ2-5,TRBV7-3,.,.,CASSSGTGLGETQYF,TGTGCCAGCAGCTCCGGGACAGGACTAGGAGAGACCCAGTACTTC
TRBJ1-4,TRBV6-6,TRBD1,.,CASSSLTGGNEKLFF,TGTGCCAGCAGTTCCCTGACAGGGGGTAATGAAAAACTGTTTTTT
TRBJ2-2,TRBV7-2,.,few,CASSPSPTSPPTGELFF,TGTGCCAGCAGCCCTTCCCCTACTTCACCGCCCACCGGGGAGCTGTTTTTT
TRBJ2-2,TRBV7-3,TRBD2,.,CASSYSPTSGRTPGELFF,TGTGCCAGCAGCTATTCCCCTACTAGCGGGAGGACCCCCGGGGAGCTGTTTTTT
TRBJ2-1,TRBV5-5,TRBD2,few,CASSWGGDEQFF,TGTGCCAGCAGCTGGGGGGGGGATGAGCAGTTCTTC
TRBJ2-1,TRBV2,TRBD1,.,CASSETDRERSFF,TGTGCCAGCAGTGAAACCGACAGGGAACGGTCGTTCTTC
TRBJ2-7,TRBV7-9,TRBD2,.,CASSLGLAGGYEQYF,TGTGCCAGCAGCCTGGGACTAGCGGGAGGGTACGAGCAGTACTTC
TRBJ1-2,TRBV29-1,.,.,CSVEHGTRYGYTF,TGCAGCGTTGAACACGGGACACGCTATGGCTACACCTTC
TRBJ2-1,TRBV4-1,.,.,CASSQPVGGTMKQFF,TGCGCCAGCAGCCAACCGGTGGGAGGTACAATGAAGCAGTTCTTC
TRBJ2-2,TRBV29-1,.,few,CSVGRGGTGELFF,TGCAGCGTTGGGAGGGGAGGCACCGGGGAGCTGTTTTTT
TRBJ2-7,TRBV28,TRBD2,.,CASSLALAGTYEQYF,TGTGCCAGCAGTTTGGCACTAGCGGGAACCTACGAGCAGTACTTC
TRBJ1-1,TRBV9,.,.,CASSVAGGGNTEAFF,TGTGCCAGCAGCGTAGCGGGGGGTGGGAACACTGAAGCTTTCTTT
TRBJ2-2,TRBV18,.,.,CASSPLEGDTGELFF,TGTGCCAGCTCACCACTAGAAGGGGACACCGGGGAGCTGTTTTTT
TRBJ2-1,TRBV7-8,TRBD2,.,CASSWSGGGPSYNEQFF,TGTGCCAGCAGCTGGAGCGGGGGAGGGCCCTCCTACAATGAGCAGTTCTTC
TRBJ2-5,TRBV2,TRBD2,few,CASSGLAGVYQETQYF,TGTGCCAGCAGCGGACTAGCGGGAGTTTACCAAGAGACCCAGTACTTC
TRBJ2-1,TRBV19,TRBD2,.,CASSTGIAGVGQFF,TGTGCCAGTAGTACGGGGATAGCGGGAGTGGGACAGTTCTTC
TRBJ2-3,TRBV9,TRBD1,.,CASSPRTGDADTQYF,TGTGCCAGCAGCCCGCGGACAGGGGATGCAGATACGCAGTATTTT
TRBJ2-3,TRBV18,.,.,CASSRKGDTQYF,TGTGCCAGCTCCCGGAAGGGGGATACGCAGTATTTT
TRBJ2-3,TRBV6-5,TRBD2,.,CASSSPTSGSTDTQYF,TGTGCCAGCAGTTCCCCGACTAGCGGGAGCACAGATACGCAGTATTTT
TRBJ1-2,TRBV2,.,.,CASRAPRFLGYTF,TGTGCCAGCAGGGCTCCTAGGTTTCTCGGCTACACCTTC
TRBJ1-1,TRBV6-5,.,few,CASNKGDTEAFF,TGTGCCAGCAACAAGGGAGACACTGAAGCTTTCTTT
TRBJ2-2,TRBV30,.,.,CAWRQVNTGELFF,TGTGCCTGGAGACAGGTGAACACCGGGGAGCTGTTTTTT
TRBJ1-1,TRBV29-1,TRBD1,.,CSVEAEGQGGRNTEAFF,TGCAGCGTTGAAGCGGAGGGACAGGGAGGAAGAAACACTGAAGCTTTCTTT
TRBJ2-3,TRBV19,.,.,CASLLRGTDTQYF,TGTGCCAGCCTCCTCAGGGGCACAGATACGCAGTATTTT
TRBJ2-4,TRBV7-2,.,few,CASRPAGNGIQYF,TGTGCCAGCAGGCCGGCAGGGAACGGCATTCAGTACTTC
TRBJ1-3,TRBV13,.,.,CASRKGGSGNTIYF,TGTGCCAGCAGGAAGGGAGGGTCTGGAAACACCATATATTTT
TRBJ2-1,TRBV6-5,.,.,CASSLRHGEQFF,TGTGCCAGCAGCCTCAGGCACGGCGAGCAGTTCTTC
TRBJ1-4,TRBV29-1,.,.,CSVECWPQKEKLFF,TGCAGCGTTGAATGCTGGCCCCAAAAGGAAAAACTGTTTTTT
TRBJ2-2,TRBV11-3,TRBD1,.,CASSFGQGNTGELFF,TGTGCCAGCAGCTTCGGACAGGGAAACACCGGGGAGCTGTTTTTT
TRBJ2-1,TRBV2,TRBD2,few,CASSEVSGNGEQFF,TGTGCCAGCAGTGAGGTTAGCGGGAACGGTGAGCAGTTCTTC
TRBJ2-7,TRBV5-4,TRBD1,.,CASSRPPTGGVYEQYF,TGTGCCAGCAGCCGACCGCCGACAGGGGGCGTCTACGAGCAGTACTTC
TRBJ1-5,TRBV2,.,few,CASRLTAYSNQPQHF,TGTGCCAGCAGACTGACAGCTTATAGCAATCAGCCCCAGCATTTT
TRBJ1-1,TRBV7-9,.,.,CASSTQGNTEAFF,TGTGCCAGCAGCACTCAGGGTAACACTGAAGCTTTCTTT
TRBJ2-6,TRBV19,.,.,CASRVRTGGANVLTF,TGTGCCAGTAGGGTCCGAACGGGGGGGGCCAACGTCCTGACTTTC
TRBJ2-3,TRBV14,.,few,CASSPKRATDTQYF,TGTGCCAGCAGCCCAAAGCGGGCCACAGATACGCAGTATTTT
TRBJ1-2,TRBV6-4,TRBD1,.,CASTHRTGTFLDGYTF,TGTGCCAGCACCCACCGGACAGGGACATTTTTGGATGGCTACACCTTC
TRBJ2-5,TRBV7-2,.,few,CASSPRQGLVGETQYF,TGTGCCAGCAGCCCCCGACAGGGACTCGTGGGAGAGACCCAGTACTTC